This T cell receptor beta chain came from a study of cytomegalovirus exposure and HLA in healthy donors (dated by TCRdb to 2015 to 2018). Describing the broader study: An earlier analysis of a few hundred of the donors reported about 280 Gb of sequence data and around 100 million unique TCR beta sequences obtained from approximately 180 million T cells. About 280 gigabases of sequencing data and around 90 million unique TCR sequences made up an early release that covered about 640 HLA-typed donors. The number of donors typed differed by locus, with about 629-640 for A, B, C, DRB1 and DQB1, roughly 520 for DQA1, about 610 for DPA1, and around 430 for DPB1. HLA typing covered class I and class II loci at four-digit resolution. A later genetic analysis took genome-wide SNP genotypes for about three fifths of the roughly 700 donors and used that subset as a discovery cohort. All discovery cohort repertoires had been generated using a single sequencing platform. Alongside the repertoire data, information on donor age, sex, ethnicity and CMV serostatus was compiled. Among 398 genotyped donors of the cohort, an average of roughly 240,000 unique TCR beta nucleotide sequences were sequenced per donor, roughly 20% of them non-productive. The genetic ancestry cluster associated with self-reported Caucasian donors included roughly 84% of the roughly 400 genotyped donors. Besides the first cohort of around 700 subjects, a separate validation cohort made up of 95 to 150 different subjects was used. The study profiled the T cell repertoires of approximately 700 subjects by immunosequencing and related them to cytomegalovirus serostatus. In a later analysis, previously published TCR beta repertoires from fewer than 750 donors were re-analyzed and high-resolution HLA genotyping was added so that TCR occurrence patterns could be studied. To decide whether each TCR beta V gene segment behaved as functional or pseudogenic, an earlier analysis of 587 of the donors relied on high-throughput TCR beta sequencing. Because of strong linkage in the cohort, roughly five DR-DQ haplotypes were treated as single units for association and clustering. To predict cytomegalovirus infection status, the study brought together high-throughput TCR immunosequencing, statistical association of individual TCRs with disease status, and machine learning. The study aimed to test whether cataloging public T cell receptors could reveal signatures of past pathogen exposure. Rather than drawing on any new phenotypic data, the later analysis identified candidate immune exposures from TCR beta sequences and the way those sequences occurred across donors.

Between the V and J ends, shortened by 7 bases and 2 bases respectively, the junction contains 15 bases. CDR3 length: 15 amino acids, cysteine to phenylalanine. CDR3 DNA only is kept here, 45 bases in frame from base 1. CDR1 is given as SQVTM and CDR2 as ANQGSEA, both from the germline V gene. Points on this clone: Its cognate antigen has yet to be identified. No per-base quality is available; no much larger clone lies one base away.

The investigation overall reported the following: An earlier analysis of roughly 570 of the donors showed that most TCR beta V segments appeared in productive rearrangements either about 87% or about 30% of the time, which broadly matched IMGT annotations. This cohort had only TCR beta chains sequenced, and the lack of alpha or paired-chain data limited which features could be detected. In vitro tests confirmed that a few of the cytomegalovirus-associated TCR beta chains recognize cytomegalovirus antigens. Some IMGT-functional V segments, including TRBV6-2 and TRBV6-3, could not be distinguished by the 87-base-pair reads and were therefore excluded. Sequencing depth was assumed to be roughly uniform across donors in the presence/absence analyses, though that assumption may not hold. A further reported finding was that TCR beta sequences accurately predicted the HLA-A and HLA-B alleles for most subjects in the first cohort. For the cohort, immune exposure information was limited to CMV serostatus. Because some donors lacked HLA typing at each locus, the association tests relied only on the typed subset. Across donors, most TCR sequences were observed very rarely, whereas some public TCRs were present in many individuals. The sequencing pipeline was judged likely to have produced a cluster of highly shared sequence variants as a technical artifact. In a later analysis, several top co-occurrence clusters were reported to appear linked to parvovirus B19, influenza, CMV and Epstein-Barr virus. A later analysis found that most CMV-associated TCR beta chains appeared HLA-restricted, with HLA associations seemingly driven largely by CMV exposure. Linkage disequilibrium might explain the correlated functional status among segregating V segments, but an unknown experimental factor could not be ruled out. A later analysis found that HLA-associated TCR beta chains were more clonally expanded and had lower generation probabilities than equally common non-associated chains. According to a later genetic analysis, donors in an Asian-associated ancestry cluster had fewer N-insertions in productive TCRs than the roughly 700-donor mean. About 17 rarely observed V segments, including chromosome 9 orphons, were excluded from the earlier analysis of some 590 of the donors because counts were too low. At a false discovery rate of 0.05, a later analysis linked 15,000 to 20,000 TCR beta sequences to specific HLA alleles. In both the original and validation cohorts, the classifier was reported to diagnose cytomegalovirus status with high specificity and sensitivity. When HLA alleles, especially DR and DQ, strongly co-occurred, TCR associations were difficult to assign to individual alleles. It was suggested by the authors that the approach could potentially be generalized to other disease states and immunological phenotypes. A later genetic analysis associated a missense DCLRE1C variant with V-gene and J-gene trimming of TCR beta chains, and an independent cohort replicated the association. A total of around 150 TCR beta chains were listed by the study as associated with cytomegalovirus. According to a later analysis, TCR association rates differed among HLA loci, with DRB1 alleles showing the most associated TCRs and HLA-C alleles showing the fewest.

In total, fewer than 750 healthy bone marrow donors made up the cohort. Cohort members were all nominally healthy when sampled, although unrecorded immune exposures were likely present. The donor was CMV seropositive and belonged to the group of 250 to 300 seropositive cohort members. A peripheral blood sample was provided by each donor, and peripheral blood mononuclear cells were used for TCR beta sequencing. The Qiagen DNeasy Blood Extraction Kit was used to extract genomic DNA from the blood cell samples. The protocol used for the library was the immunoSEQ multiplex PCR assay. The multiplex PCR relied on a mix of 60 forward primers for TCR Vbeta segments and 13 reverse primers for TCR Jbeta segments. The CDR3 region of rearranged TCR beta genes was amplified from genomic DNA by a multiplex PCR assay. The amplified TCR beta libraries were sequenced on the Illumina HiSeq System as 87-base-pair reads. The original pipeline was this. In a later analysis, 70 million to 95 million unique TCR beta chains were counted across the roughly 700 repertoires, and around 10 million of these chains were shared by at least two donors. Raw reads were error-corrected and collapsed into unique sequences by a nearest-neighbor algorithm in which closely related sequences were merged to remove PCR and sequencing errors. Alignment of CDR3 sequences to IMGT reference sequences was used to assign V, D and J gene segments. Each retained sequence needed at least a six-nucleotide match to both a V gene segment and a J gene segment. A rearrangement counted as productive if the CDR3 had no stop codons and remained in frame with V and J, and every other rearrangement counted as non-productive. Following IMGT convention, CDR3 was defined as the stretch from the second conserved V-encoded cysteine to the conserved J-encoded phenylalanine. The earlier analysis of about 610 of the donors excluded sequences that lacked an unambiguous match to a single V gene segment. An earlier analysis of 587 of the donors called V segments functional above 56.7% productive rearrangements and segregating when the between-donor standard deviation exceeded 5%. A statistical classification framework was built for diagnosing cytomegalovirus status from the catalog of TCR beta chain sequences. In a later analysis, V and J genes were assigned by comparing TCR nucleotide sequences against IMGT/GENE-DB human TR gene sequences. A later analysis assigned CDR3 sequences and most-parsimonious VDJ recombination scenarios with the TCRdist pipeline. In a later analysis, each TCR beta chain was defined by its CDR3 amino acid sequence together with its V-gene family, and reads without a unique V-gene family were excluded. As a way to deal with suspected cross-contamination and a sequencing artifact, a later analysis dropped 450 to 600 nucleotide sequences that were highly shared and had low generation probability. In a later analysis, a clonal expansion index was calculated for each public chain from normalized within-repertoire ranks of inferred template counts. In a later analysis, generation probabilities were computed with a VDJ recombination model fitted to out-of-frame rearrangements, and the resulting probabilities were checked against IGoR. In a later analysis, hypergeometric tests were used to score TCR-TCR, TCR-HLA and TCR-CMV co-occurrence, with a repertoire-size bias correction applied to TCR pairs. False discovery rates were estimated in a later analysis by permuting HLA or CMV assignments 20 times. In a later analysis, co-occurring TCRs were grouped with DBSCAN, and TCRdist sequence similarity was added when clustering was performed within HLA-allele-positive subsets. For co-occurrence clustering, repertoires with fewer than 30,000 or more than 120,000 public chains were excluded, along with 4 to 6 repertoires with anomalous nucleotide sharing. The table comes from immuneACCESS by way of TCRdb, which keeps in-frame sequences with V and J called. Part of the clones is missing from these tables; in studies checked, under half for an unresolved V gene and the rest for unknown reasons. Clonal size and the V and J genes are those of that table, whereas D and trimming came from the DNA. Within this sample are some 180,000 clones, with 83% of them counted one time only. In total, the top ten clones hold over 1.5% of the sample.

The sequence derives from a man in his forties or fifties in good health and CMV-seropositive. What was sequenced was PBMCs. The rearrangement combines TRBV29-1 with TRBJ2-6; perhaps TRBD1 is the D gene, with 6 bases matching. In nucleotide form, the sequence is TGCAGCGCCTCGACAGGAATGACTGGGGCCAACGTCCTGACTTTC. Its coded protein is CSASTGMTGANVLTF.